Listed here are 5 T cell receptor beta chains from one sample, sequenced in a study of identical twins. MiXCR, run by TCRdb on the 5' RACE reads, gives a single entry per CDR3 protein. This repertoire shows about 490,000 distinct CDR3 sequences, around 15% found once; its top ten account for roughly 0.44%. These sequences were also reported in another study, on yellow fever vaccine responses in identical twins.

Sequencing was done on a sample of CD4+ T cells sorted from blood. The receptors stem from a woman aged 18-35 years in good health.

There are many counts of this clonotype. The CDR3: CAITPGQGTGELFF. In DNA form, the CDR3 reads TGTGCCATCACTCCGGGACAGGGCACCGGGGAGCTGTTTTTT. This chain uses TRBV10-3 with TRBJ2-2, with 9 bases aligning to TRBD1. J was trimmed by 4 bases and V by 7 bases; bases with no gene match: 4. The CDR3 extends over 14 amino acids. The germline V gene encodes CDR1 ENHRY and CDR2 SYGVKD.

This chain uses TRBV29-1 with TRBJ2-3, with D perhaps assigned TRBD1 or TRBD2 (5 bases each). Germline CDR1 SQVTM, CDR2 ANQGSEA. The CDR3 covers 13 residues. Trimming took 5 bases from V and 2 from J, leaving 11 bases between them. CDR3 bases: TGCAGCGTTAAGGGGACGGTCACAGATACGCAGTATTTT. This translates into CSVKGTVTDTQYF.

This clonotype came up once. In nucleotides, the CDR3 is TGTGCCAGCAGTCCCCAGGACAGAAAAGATACGCAGTATTTT. Protein: CASSPQDRKDTQYF. The rearrangement uses TRBV28 and TRBJ2-3; TRBD1 is a possible D gene (6 bases). Trimming shortened V by 5 bases and J by 5 bases, and 14 bases separated the two germline ends. The CDR3 is made up of 14 amino acids. Germline CDR1 reads MDHEN; CDR2 reads SYDVKM. Drawing the rest from reference TRBV28 and TRBJ2-3, the complete variable domain is DVKVTQSSRYLVKRTGEKVFLECVQDMDHENMFWYRQDPGLGLRLIYFSYDVKMKEKGDIPEGYSVSREKKERFSLILESASTNQTSMYLCASSPQDRKDTQYFGPGTRLTVL.

This chain links TRBV4-1 with TRBJ1-5, with TRBD1 matching 11 bases. The CDR3 totals 17 residues. V lost 1 base to trimming and J lost 7 bases; unmatched junction nucleotides: 9. Per the germline V gene, CDR1 is MGHRA and CDR2 is YSYEKL. This CDR3 is CASSQGGGQGGLQPQHF. CDR3 DNA sequence: TGCGCCAGCAGCCAAGGTGGGGGACAGGGGGGTTTGCAGCCCCAGCATTTT.

This clonotype was seen a handful of times. The rearrangement joins TRBV20-1 to TRBJ2-2, with D unclear. Germline V lookup: CDR1 DFQATT, CDR2 SNEGSKA (reference sequence). Trimming cost V 6 bases and J 1 base, with 12 bases left between them. The CDR3 runs to 14 residues. In DNA form, the CDR3 reads TGCAGTGCCCGGCCGATCGTGAACACCGGGGAGCTGTTTTTT. This sequence encodes CSARPIVNTGELFF.